The rows below give T cell receptor beta chains drawn from one sample of a study of blood T cell repertoires in COVID-19. Some clones are missing from TCRdb's copy, which holds only in-frame ones; the method was immunoSEQ multiplex PCR. The sample records 430,000 or so clones, approximately 91% being singletons. Sequences were obtained from PBMCs or T cells enriched from blood (not recorded which). The origin of the receptors is a woman under 30 who had been exposed to COVID-19. CDR3s leave out the opening cysteine and the closing phenylalanine or tryptophan.

v_gene	j_gene	CDR3aa
TRBV7-6	TRBJ1-1	ASSPRPIGGITEAF
TRBV14	TRBJ1-4	ASSPRQVFTNEKLF
TRBV7-3	TRBJ2-1	ASSPDSGGAYNEQF
TRBV11-2	TRBJ1-6	ASSPIWIGREGDSPLH
TRBV12-3/TRBV12-4	TRBJ2-7	ASTLGGLEQY
TRBV4-1	TRBJ1-1	ASSQPAGTGRNTEAF
TRBV5-1	TRBJ2-1	ASSLVLWGSEQF
TRBV14	TRBJ2-3	ASSQDIARGPTDTQY
TRBV4-3	TRBJ1-1	ASSRQSGGVTEAF
TRBV5-3	TRBJ2-7	ARSLAWSKLVYEQY
TRBV20-1	TRBJ2-5	SASWQGAGETQY
TRBV24-1	TRBJ2-3	ATSPAGGGTDTQY
TRBV30	TRBJ1-1	AWYIERDTEAF
TRBV7-9	TRBJ1-6	ASSFDRTGYNSPLH
TRBV19	TRBJ2-5	ASSSIPGQGQETQY
TRBV30	TRBJ2-2	AWTANTGELF
TRBV5-4	TRBJ2-7	ASSLVSPTYEQY
TRBV7-2	TRBJ1-2	ASSSTSGHAGGYT
TRBV28	TRBJ1-2	ASGHTGGYT
TRBV24-1	TRBJ2-7	ATSAQGFEQY
TRBV28	TRBJ1-2	ASSRGYGYT
TRBV21-1	TRBJ1-6	ASSIKTAQTLH
TRBV5-6	TRBJ2-7	ASSLFDRTEQY
TRBV4-1	TRBJ2-7	ASSQDYLSSYEQY
TRBV2	TRBJ2-1	ASSEERLAGGYNEQF
TRBV18	TRBJ2-7	ASSPLSAGTSLEQY
TRBV5-1	TRBJ2-7	ASSLDQVSSSYEQY
TRBV27	TRBJ2-7	ASSLWTGQSYEQY
TRBV14	TRBJ2-5	ASSRVNGQTQY
TRBV7-2	TRBJ2-7	ASSYRQLDAYEQY
TRBV7-2	TRBJ2-5	ASSSRRGETQY
TRBV7-3	TRBJ2-1	ASSFPPGGTGNEQF
TRBV7-9	TRBJ1-6	ASSPRRTSDSPLH
TRBV27	TRBJ1-1	ASSYSAAMNTEAF
TRBV20-1	TRBJ1-5	SASHGQGTQPQH
TRBV20-1	TRBJ1-2	SATGMDGYT
TRBV7-2	TRBJ1-2	ASSRTGGLYDNT
TRBV28	TRBJ2-1	ASSLATGLGNNEQF
TRBV2	TRBJ2-2	ASSEIVTNTGELF
TRBV13	TRBJ2-7	ASSPTGGVYEQY
TRBV5-1	TRBJ2-7	ASSLDDRVGGEQY
TRBV6-1	TRBJ1-6	ASSEYRGRVTYNSPLH
TRBV15	TRBJ2-7	ATSRKHAQDRGYEQY
TRBV6-5	TRBJ2-5	AYRGVETQY
TRBV4-3	TRBJ1-1	ASSQGQDGTEAF
TRBV18	TRBJ2-7	ASSPPQLTYEQY
TRBV11-2	TRBJ2-7	ASSTTPGTGSYEQY
TRBV28	TRBJ1-1	ASSLQRSNTEAF
TRBV7-9	TRBJ2-3	ASSLGGGRDTDTQY
TRBV7-9	TRBJ2-3	ASSPGTGVSTDTQY
TRBV4-3	TRBJ1-1	ASSQAHRDPNTEAF
TRBV4-3	TRBJ1-1	ASSQDPSPGQLGDTEAF
TRBV19	TRBJ1-1	ASRARDREAF
TRBV5-6	TRBJ1-2	ASSLAGRQGNGYT
TRBV19	TRBJ2-2	ASSIAGVGELF
TRBV7-6	TRBJ1-1	ASSLVGTGDATEAF